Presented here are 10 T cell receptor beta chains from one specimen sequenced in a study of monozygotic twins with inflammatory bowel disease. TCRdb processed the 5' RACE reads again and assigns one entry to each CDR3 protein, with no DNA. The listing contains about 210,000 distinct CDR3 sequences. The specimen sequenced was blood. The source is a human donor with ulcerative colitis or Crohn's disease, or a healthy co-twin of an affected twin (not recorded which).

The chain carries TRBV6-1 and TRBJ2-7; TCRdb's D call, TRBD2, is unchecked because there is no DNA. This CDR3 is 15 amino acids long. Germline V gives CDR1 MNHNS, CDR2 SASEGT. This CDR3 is CASSEKAGGSYEQYF.

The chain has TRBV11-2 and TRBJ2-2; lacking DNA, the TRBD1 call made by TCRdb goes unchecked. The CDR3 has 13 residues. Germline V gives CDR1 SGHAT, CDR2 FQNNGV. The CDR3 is CASSLVRGGELFF.

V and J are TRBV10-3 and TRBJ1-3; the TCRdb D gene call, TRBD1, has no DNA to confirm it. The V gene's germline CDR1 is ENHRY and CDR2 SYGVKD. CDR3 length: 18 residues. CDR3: CAISEGGQRKLRGNTIYF.

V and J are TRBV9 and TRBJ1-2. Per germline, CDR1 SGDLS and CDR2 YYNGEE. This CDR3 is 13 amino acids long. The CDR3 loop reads CASSATGRGGYTF. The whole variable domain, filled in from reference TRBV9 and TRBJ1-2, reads DSGVTQTPKHLITATGQRVTLRCSPRSGDLSVYWYQQSLDQGLQFLIQYYNGEERAKGNILERFSAQQFPDLHSELNLSSLELGDSALYFCASSATGRGGYTFGSGTRLTVV.

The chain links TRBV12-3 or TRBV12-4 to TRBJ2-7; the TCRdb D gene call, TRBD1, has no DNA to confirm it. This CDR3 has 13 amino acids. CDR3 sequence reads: CASRSGTGATQYF.

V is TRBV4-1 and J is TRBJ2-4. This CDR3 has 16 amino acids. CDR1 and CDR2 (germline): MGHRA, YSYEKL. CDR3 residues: CASSRTTSLAKNIQYF.

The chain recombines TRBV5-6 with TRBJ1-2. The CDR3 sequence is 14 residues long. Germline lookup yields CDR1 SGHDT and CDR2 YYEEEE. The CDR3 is CASSLEVETEGYTF.

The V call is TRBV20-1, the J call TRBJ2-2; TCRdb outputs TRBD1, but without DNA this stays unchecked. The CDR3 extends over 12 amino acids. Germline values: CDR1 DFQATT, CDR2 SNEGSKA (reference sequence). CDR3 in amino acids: CIAGQGTGELFF.

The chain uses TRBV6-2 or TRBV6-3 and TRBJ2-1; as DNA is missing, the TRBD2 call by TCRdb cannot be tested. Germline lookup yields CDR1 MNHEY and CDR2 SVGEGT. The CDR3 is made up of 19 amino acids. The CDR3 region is CASSSGTSGGASSYNEQFF.

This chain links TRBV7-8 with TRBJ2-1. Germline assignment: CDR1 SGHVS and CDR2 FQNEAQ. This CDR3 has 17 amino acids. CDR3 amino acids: CASSLMVAGALYNEQFF. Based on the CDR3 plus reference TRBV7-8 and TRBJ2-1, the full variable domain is GAGVSQSPRYKVAKRGQDVALRCDPISGHVSLFWYQQALGQGPEFLTYFQNEAQLDKSGLPSDRFFAERPEGSVSTLKIQRTQQEDSAVYLCASSLMVAGALYNEQFFGPGTRLTVL.